The present T cell receptor (beta chain) was sequenced within a study of regulatory T cells in long-lasting Graves disease. Study as a whole: Graves' disease counted as persistent after over 5 years of antithyroid drugs with positive TSH receptor antibodies. Study-wide findings and caveats: Persistent cases favored TRBV28, TRBJ1-2 and TRBJ2-5.

Time point given: persistent/refractory GD, antithyroid drugs over 5 years with positive TRAb. PBMC-extracted RNA yielded the TCR library. Germline V lookup: CDR1 MNHNS, CDR2 SASEGT. This CDR3 comprises 15 residues. V lost 8 bases, J lost 6 bases, and 9 bases stayed unmatched. Both iRepertoire HTBI primers and Arm-PCR of CDR3 regions were used to build the TCR beta libraries. Under the authors' procedure: Detected in the samples were roughly 60 TRBV and about 15 TRBJ segments. TCRdb reprocessed the multiplex PCR reads with MiXCR, giving one entry per CDR3 protein. TCRdb's processing, not the authors' own work, is the source of the V and J calls. The sample has roughly 490,000 distinct CDR3 sequences, 22% seen once; the top ten hold approximately 14%. Concerning this clonotype: The target antigen is unknown.

This receptor was taken from a female donor with Graves disease. V gene TRBV6-1 combines with J gene TRBJ2-2, with TRBD1 identical over 10 bases. The sequencing here drew on peripheral blood mononuclear cells (PBMCs), taken when the disease was refractory, from a patient treated with antithyroid drugs. CDR3: CASSTTGGLAGELFF. CDR3 nucleotides: TGTGCCAGCTCGACGACAGGGGGCTTGGCCGGGGAGCTGTTTTTT.